This T cell receptor beta chain was recorded in a study of memory CD4+ T cells and cytomegalovirus serostatus. The sort gate was single viable CD3+CD4+CD8-CD45RO+ cells for memory CD4+ T cells. The repertoire was sequenced with immunoSEQ multiplex PCR; TCRdb's copy has only in-frame clones and lacks some. The repertoire holds about 56,000 clones, with around 76% as singletons. The sequence came from an adult in good health and CMV-seronegative. Specimen: memory CD4+ T cells from blood.

This CDR3 reads CASSLSSGGETQYF. DNA of the CDR3: TGCGCCAGCAGCTTGAGCAGCGGGGGAGAGACCCAGTACTTC. The gene calls are TRBV5-1 and TRBJ2-5; TRBD2 aligns across 8 bases. Germline CDR1 reads SGHRS; CDR2 reads YFSETQ. CDR3 length equals 14 residues. V was pared by 1 base and J by 4 bases, with 3 bases of the junction left unmatched. Supplemented by reference TRBV5-1 and TRBJ2-5, the full variable domain reads KAGVTQTPRYLIKTRGQQVTLSCSPISGHRSVSWYQQTPGQGLQFLFEYFSETQRNKGNFPGRFSGRQFSNSRSEMNVSTLELGDSALYLCASSLSSGGETQYFGPGTRLLVL.